This T cell receptor beta chain was recovered during a study of metastatic and nonmetastatic thyroid tumors. Overall study: Malignant and benign thyroid patients had repertoires compared in peripheral blood and tumor or nodule tissue.

Note on this clone: One end of the junction is discordant with germline, which a read error may explain.

This CDR3 contains 11 residues. Germline CDR1 is SNHLY and CDR2 is FYNNEI. Thyroid surgery was preceded by no treatment in any patient. TCRdb redid the clone calls on the PCR reads using MiXCR. The sample lists over 30,000 clones, about a fifth occurring once. V usage is TRBV2 and J usage is TRBJ2-5, with D unresolved. The clonotype comes from a male donor with papillary thyroid cancer or a benign thyroid nodule (not recorded which). Some clones in this sample may be carry-over from other donors' samples. The sample was tumor tissue. CDR3 in DNA: TGTGCCAGCAGGGTACAAGAGACCAAGTACTTC. Translating it yields CASRVQETKYF.